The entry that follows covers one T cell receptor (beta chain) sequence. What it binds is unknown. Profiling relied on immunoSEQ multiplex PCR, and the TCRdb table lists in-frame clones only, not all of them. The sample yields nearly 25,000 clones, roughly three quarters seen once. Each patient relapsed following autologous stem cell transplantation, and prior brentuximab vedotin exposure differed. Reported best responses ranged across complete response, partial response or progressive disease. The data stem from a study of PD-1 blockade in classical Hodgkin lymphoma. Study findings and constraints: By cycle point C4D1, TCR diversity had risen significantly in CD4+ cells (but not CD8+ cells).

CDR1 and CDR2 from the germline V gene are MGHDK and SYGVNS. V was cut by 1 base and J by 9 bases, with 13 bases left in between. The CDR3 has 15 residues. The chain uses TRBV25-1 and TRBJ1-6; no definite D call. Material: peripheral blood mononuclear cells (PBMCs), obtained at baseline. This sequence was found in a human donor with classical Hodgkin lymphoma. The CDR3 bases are TGTGCCAGCAGTGAATCCATAGGGATTAGTTCACCCCTCCACTTT. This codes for CASSESIGISSPLHF. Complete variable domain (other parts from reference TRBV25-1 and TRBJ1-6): EADIYQTPRYLVIGTGKKITLECSQTMGHDKMYWYQQDPGMELHLIHYSYGVNSTEKGDLSSESTVSRIRTEHFPLTLESARPSHTSQYLCASSESIGISSPLHFGNGTRLTVT.